Here is one TCR beta chain with its context. Its antigen is not identified. This sample was taken from a study of T cell responses to AZD1222 COVID-19 vaccine. Overall study findings and caveats: Every sample of the repertoires postdated the peak T cell response. Of the AZD1222 recipients, only 5 or 6 were seropositive at baseline. Two AZD1222 administrations were followed by greater Spike-specific TCR breadth and depth. Clonal diversity was possibly underestimated; the donors were predominantly white British and more often female.

The germline gives CDR1 LGHDT, CDR2 YNNKEL (reference sequence). V lost 4 bases and J 7 bases, leaving 8 bases between the germline ends. CDR3 length: 13 residues. TCRdb keeps only in-frame clones here, not all; method: immunoSEQ multiplex PCR. The table has 140,000 to 150,000 clones, about 93% seen once. The chain combines TRBV3-1 (or the pseudogene TRBV3-2) with TRBJ1-6; no definite D call. The sequence came from an adult in good health. This specimen was peripheral blood, taken on day 0 of AZD1222 vaccination. The CDR3 DNA is TGTGCCAGCAGCCCGCCACGGAATTCACCCCTCCACTTT. As protein: CASSPPRNSPLHF.